Given below is one TCR beta chain in context. This sample is drawn from a study of blood T cell repertoires in COVID-19. Clones were read by immunoSEQ multiplex PCR, and TCRdb kept only the in-frame ones, dropping some. The sample lists approximately 250,000 clones; around 84% were seen once. The CDR3 is made up of 17 amino acids. Germline V lookup: CDR1 LNHNV, CDR2 YYDKDF (reference sequence). Unmatched junction bases numbered 5, after V lost 1 base and J lost 4 bases. This receptor was obtained from a man aged 25 to 40 with acute COVID-19. The sequencing input was PBMCs or T cells enriched from blood (not recorded which). The chain recombines TRBV15 with TRBJ2-1, with 12 bases lining up with TRBD2. CDR3 DNA: TGTGCCACCAGCAGAGGACTAGCGGGGGCGACTTACAATGAGCAGTTCTTC. It specifies CATSRGLAGATYNEQFF. Full variable domain (remainder filled in from reference TRBV15 and TRBJ2-1): DAMVIQNPRYQVTQFGKPVTLSCSQTLNHNVMYWYQQKSSQAPKLLFHYYDKDFNNEADTPDNFQSRRPNTSFCFLDIRSPGLGDTAMYLCATSRGLAGATYNEQFFGPGTRLTVL.